Shown below are 32 T cell receptor beta chains from a single sample sequenced in a study of metastatic and nonmetastatic thyroid tumors. No treatment of any kind had been given to any patient before thyroid surgery. TCRdb used MiXCR to call clones anew from the PCR reads. The sample carries tens of thousands of clones, about a third recorded once. The sample comprised tumor tissue. The receptors come from a female donor with papillary thyroid cancer or a benign thyroid nodule (not recorded which). Some clones in this sample may be carry-over from other donors' samples.

The chain carries TRBV15 and TRBJ1-1, with D possibly being TRBD1 (5 bases). The V end was cut by 1 base, the J end by 8 bases, with 14 bases between. This CDR3 is built from 14 residues. From germline, CDR1 is LNHNV and CDR2 YYDKDF (reference sequence). The CDR3 nucleotides are TGTGCCACCAGCAGAGGTATACTGGGACCAGAAGCTTTCTTT. Translation: CATSRGILGPEAFF.

This clone turned up a few times. The rearrangement links TRBV28 to TRBJ2-7; TRBD2 might be the D (6 bases). The V end lost 6 bases, the J end lost 6 bases, and 9 bases lay between the germline ends. The CDR3 is 11 amino acids. Germline CDR1 reads MDHEN; CDR2 reads SYDVKM. The CDR3 bases are TGTGCCAGCAGCCCCGGGGGCGAGCAGTACTTC. Amino acid sequence: CASSPGGEQYF.

The chain has TRBV7-2 and TRBJ2-3; 12 positions agree with TRBD1. There are 15 residues in the CDR3. The V gene end was trimmed by 0 bases and the J gene end by 7 bases; junction bases not matched to a gene: 2. CDR1 and CDR2 from the germline V gene are SGHTA and FQGNSA. This CDR3 is CASSLAGQGANTQYF. CDR3 bases: TGTGCCAGCAGCTTAGCGGGACAGGGGGCGAATACGCAGTATTTT.

The rearrangement uses TRBV3-1 and TRBJ2-2; D may be TRBD1 or TRBD2 (5 bases each). Germline CDR1 and CDR2: LGHDT and YNNKEL (reference sequence). The germline V and J ends were trimmed by 7 bases and 8 bases, with 14 bases remaining between them. The CDR3 has 13 amino acids. The CDR3 loop reads CASTVRGVGELFF. The CDR3 DNA reads TGTGCCAGCACCGTACGAGGGGTAGGGGAGCTGTTTTTT.

This clone was seen more than once but under ten times. CDR3 residues: CASNPGQANTGELFF. CDR3 DNA sequence: TGTGCCAGCAACCCGGGACAGGCGAACACCGGGGAGCTGTTTTTT. The chain is built from TRBV6-1 and TRBJ2-2; 8 nucleotides agree with TRBD1. This CDR3 is built from 15 residues. With 7 bases clipped from V and 0 bases from J, the junction kept 4 bases outside the gene matches. The germline V gene has CDR1 MNHNS and CDR2 SASEGT.

In its sample, this clone was seen a few times. The chain combines TRBV19 with TRBJ2-7; perhaps TRBD2 as D (6 bases). The CDR3 has 15 amino acids. Trimming removed 5 bases at V and 2 bases at J, with 16 bases between. Germline-derived CDR1 and CDR2 are LNHDA and SQIVND (reference sequence). CDR3 sequence reads: CASSARRAGTYEQYF. The CDR3, as DNA: TGTGCCAGTAGTGCCCGAAGGGCGGGGACCTACGAGCAGTACTTC.

V usage is TRBV6-1 and J usage is TRBJ1-2; D possibly corresponds to TRBD1 (5 bases). Trimming took 5 bases from V and 8 from J, leaving 21 bases between them. Germline CDR1 and CDR2: MNHNS and SASEGT. This CDR3 region has 15 residues. The CDR3 loop is CASSPTRTPKGGYTF. The CDR3 coding sequence is TGTGCCAGCAGTCCGACCCGGACACCCAAGGGGGGCTACACCTTC.

This clone appeared once. The V and J genes are TRBV7-2 and TRBJ2-6; D call uncertain. CDR1 and CDR2 from the germline V gene are SGHTA and FQGNSA. The CDR3 totals 14 residues. Deletions cut 7 bases from V and 1 base from J, with 8 bases between. CDR3 DNA sequence: TGTGCCAGCACAAAAAGTTCTGGGGCCAACGTCCTGACTTTC. Translating gives CASTKSSGANVLTF.

This clone was observed a handful of times. A much more abundant neighbour one base away suggests this may be a read error. J is TRBJ1-1 and V is TRBV28, with 7 bases that match TRBD1. Unmatched junction bases numbered 11, after V lost 5 bases and J lost 5 bases. Germline CDR1 is MDHEN and CDR2 is SYDVKM. This CDR3 is built from 15 residues. CDR3 in amino acids: CASSPLYGTATEAFF. The CDR3 nucleotides are TGTGCCAGCAGTCCATTATATGGGACAGCGACTGAAGCTTTCTTT.

The chain recombines TRBV6-1 with TRBJ1-1, with D hard to call. Germline V CDR1 and CDR2: MNHNS, SASEGT. Trimming left V 3 bases short and J 1 base short, with 9 bases between. This CDR3 contains 14 residues. The CDR3, as DNA: TGTGCCAGCAGTGAGGCAGGACCGAACACTGAAGCTTTCTTT. Translation gives CASSEAGPNTEAFF.

The CDR3 DNA reads as TGCGCCAGCAGCCAAGGGACCGGCACCGGGGAGCTGTTTTTT. Amino acids: CASSQGTGTGELFF. The chain couples TRBV4-1 to TRBJ2-2; D gene ambiguous. Trimming took 1 base from V and 4 from J, leaving 7 bases between them. The CDR3 runs 14 residues. The germline V gene encodes CDR1 MGHRA and CDR2 YSYEKL.

The V call is TRBV4-1, the J call TRBJ1-5; tentatively, D is TRBD1 (6 bases). The germline V gene has CDR1 MGHRA and CDR2 YSYEKL. This CDR3 spans 16 amino acids. The V end lost 6 bases, the J end lost 2 bases, and 17 bases lay between the germline ends. CDR3 DNA sequence: TGCGCCAGCAGTTCCGTACAGGGAATCGGCAATCAGCCCCAGCATTTT. Its protein product is CASSSVQGIGNQPQHF.

This clone has only a few counts. The chain employs TRBV2 and TRBJ2-1; the D is unclear. The CDR3 covers 13 residues. Germline CDR1 reads SNHLY; CDR2 reads FYNNEI. With 4 bases removed from V and 6 bases from J, the gap between germline ends came to 10 bases. In DNA, the CDR3 is TGTGCCAGCAGTGGGCAAGGTCTCAATGAGCAGTTCTTC. This translates into CASSGQGLNEQFF.

The chain combines TRBV20-1 with TRBJ1-5; maybe TRBD1 (5 bases). Germline assignment: CDR1 DFQATT and CDR2 SNEGSKA (reference sequence). Trimming cost V 6 bases and J 7 bases, with 10 bases left between them. The CDR3 sequence is 11 residues long. The CDR3 is CSAPQGQPQHF. The CDR3 nucleotides read TGCAGTGCCCCCCAGGGACAGCCCCAGCATTTT.

This clone was recorded a few times. J is TRBJ2-2 and V is TRBV29-1; D call uncertain. The germline V and J ends were trimmed by 4 bases and 0 bases, with 9 bases remaining between them. This CDR3 spans 14 amino acids. The V gene's germline CDR1 is SQVTM and CDR2 ANQGSEA. CDR3 protein: CSVVLHANTGELFF. The CDR3, as DNA: TGCAGCGTTGTGTTACATGCGAACACCGGGGAGCTGTTTTTT.

This clone appeared once. The chain uses TRBV11-2 and TRBJ2-7, with no clear D. CDR1 and CDR2 (germline): SGHAT, FQNNGV. The CDR3 is 14 amino acids. Trimming left V 5 bases short and J 2 bases short, with 13 bases between. The CDR3, as DNA: TGTGCCAGCAGCCTCTCAGATGGGGCCTACGAGCAGTACTTC. It codes for CASSLSDGAYEQYF. The variable domain in full, with the rest retrieved from reference TRBV11-2 and TRBJ2-7, is EAGVAQSPRYKIIEKRQSVAFWCNPISGHATLYWYQQILGQGPKLLIQFQNNGVVDDSQLPKDRFSAERLKGVDSTLKIQPAKLEDSAVYLCASSLSDGAYEQYFGPGTRLTVT.

J is TRBJ2-5 and V is TRBV5-8; possibly TRBD1 for D (6 bases). V was shortened by 4 bases and J by 5 bases, with 18 bases between the two germline ends. CDR1 SGHTS and CDR2 YDEGEE come from the germline V gene. CDR3 size: 15 residues. CDR3 bases: TGTGCCAGCAGCCAAAAATGGACAGTACAGGAGACCCAGTACTTC. Protein product: CASSQKWTVQETQYF.

This chain links TRBV27 with TRBJ2-5; 11 bases fit TRBD2. The germline V gene has CDR1 MNHEY and CDR2 SMNVEV (reference sequence). J was trimmed by 5 bases and V by 5 bases; bases with no gene match: 16. CDR3 length: 18 amino acids. CDR3 residues: CASSPHGNSGRAGETQYF. The DNA for the CDR3 is TGTGCCAGCAGTCCCCACGGAAATAGCGGGAGGGCCGGGGAGACCCAGTACTTC.

The V and J genes are TRBV11-3 and TRBJ2-2; perhaps TRBD2 as D (5 bases). CDR3 length equals 15 residues. V lost 4 bases, J lost 1 base, and 10 bases lay in between. Germline loops: CDR1 SGHNT, CDR2 YENEEA. The CDR3 reads CASSWVRGNTGELFF. CDR3 DNA: TGTGCCAGCAGCTGGGTCCGGGGGAACACCGGGGAGCTGTTTTTT. The variable domain in full, completed from reference TRBV11-3 and TRBJ2-2, reads EAGVVQSPRYKIIEKKQPVAFWCNPISGHNTLYWYLQNLGQGPELLIRYENEEAVDDSQLPKDRFSAERLKGVDSTLKIQPAELGDSAVYLCASSWVRGNTGELFFGEGSRLTVL.

This clone has at least ten counts. The J gene is TRBJ2-3, the V gene TRBV28; TRBD2 matches 12 bases. The germline V gene has CDR1 MDHEN and CDR2 SYDVKM. This CDR3 is built from 17 residues. V was pared by 2 bases and J by 3 bases, with 6 bases of the junction left unmatched. The CDR3 coding sequence is TGTGCCAGCAGTTTAGAATGGCTAGCGGGAGGGACAGATACGCAGTATTTT. This codes for CASSLEWLAGGTDTQYF.

This clone was seen a handful of times. The rearrangement links TRBV27 to TRBJ2-1; 10 bases line up with TRBD2. The CDR3 has 17 amino acids. CDR1 is MNHEY and CDR2 is SMNVEV in the germline V gene (reference sequence). After removal of 6 bases from V and 7 bases from J, the junction contained 15 bases not matched to a gene. CDR3 loop: CASRGGLAGGGENEQFF. The CDR3 DNA reads TGTGCCAGCAGGGGGGGGTTAGCGGGAGGAGGGGAAAATGAGCAGTTCTTC.

J is TRBJ1-1 and V is TRBV2, with unresolved D. The CDR3 is made up of 13 amino acids. Germline V gene lookup returns CDR1 SNHLY and CDR2 FYNNEI. V was trimmed by 7 bases and J by 5 bases, leaving 14 bases between them. Here the CDR3 DNA reads TGTGCCAGCAAGGACCGGCAGGAGACTGAAGCTTTCTTT. Translating gives CASKDRQETEAFF.

The chain links TRBV7-2 to TRBJ2-7; TRBD2 is a possible D gene (6 bases). The CDR3 covers 14 residues. Germline V gives CDR1 SGHTA, CDR2 FQGNSA. The V gene lost 4 bases and the J gene lost 7 bases, with 17 bases spanning the gap. This CDR3 is CASSSSSATGEQYF. CDR3 coding DNA: TGTGCCAGCAGCTCTTCTAGCGCCACGGGGGAGCAGTACTTC.

This clone was counted only a few times. The chain uses TRBV6-2 or TRBV6-3 and TRBJ1-1; a weak D match, TRBD1 (5 bases). The CDR3 consists of 14 residues. In germline, CDR1 is MNHEY, CDR2 SVGEGT. V lost 2 bases, J lost 3 bases, and 10 bases lay in between. The CDR3 bases are TGTGCCAGCAGTTACGCAGGGAGGGACACTGAAGCTTTCTTT. Its protein product is CASSYAGRDTEAFF.

This clone was observed a few times. The V gene is TRBV6-1, the J gene TRBJ1-2; perhaps TRBD1 as D (6 bases). The CDR3 has 14 amino acids. The ends were cut back, 6 bases at V and 7 bases at J, with 18 bases in the middle. CDR1 and CDR2 (germline): MNHNS, SASEGT. The CDR3 reads CASSPTGVSGGYTF. The DNA for the CDR3 is TGTGCCAGCAGCCCGACAGGTGTTTCGGGTGGCTACACCTTC.

In its sample, this clone was seen a few times. A read error is likely, as this CDR3 ends without the conserved phenylalanine or tryptophan. J is TRBJ1-2 and V is TRBV6-1, with 8 nucleotides matching TRBD1. This CDR3 has 13 amino acids. Germline-derived CDR1 and CDR2 are MNHNS and SASEGT. This CDR3 is CASREGQGDGYTL. In DNA, the CDR3 is TGTGCCAGCAGGGAAGGACAGGGCGATGGCTACACCCTC.

A single count supports this clone. The CDR3 sequence: CASSQDHGTTQETQYF. Written as DNA, the CDR3 is TGCGCCAGCAGCCAAGATCATGGGACCACCCAAGAGACCCAGTACTTC. The rearrangement uses TRBV4-1 and TRBJ2-5, with D perhaps matching TRBD1 or TRBD2 (5 bases each). V dropped 0 bases and J dropped 1 base, with 12 bases sitting between them. The CDR3 is 16 amino acids. Germline CDR1 is MGHRA and CDR2 is YSYEKL.

The genes are TRBV20-1 and TRBJ2-7, with TRBD2 matching 10 bases. Trimming cost V 6 bases and J 6 bases; bases outside gene matches: 14. CDR3 length equals 15 residues. Germline lookup yields CDR1 DFQATT and CDR2 SNEGSKA (reference sequence). The CDR3 sequence is CSAISSGSGLSEQYF. In DNA, the CDR3 is TGCAGTGCAATTTCTAGCGGGAGTGGCTTGAGCGAGCAGTACTTC.

This clone was found many times. V gene TRBV19 combines with J gene TRBJ2-7; D gene ambiguous. The CDR3 sequence is 14 residues long. CDR1 is LNHDA and CDR2 is SQIVND in the germline V gene (reference sequence). Trimming removed 2 bases at V and 3 bases at J, with 11 bases between. CDR3 nucleotide sequence: TGTGCCAGTAGTATATCACAGACAAGCTACGAGCAGTACTTC. It is translated as CASSISQTSYEQYF. Drawing the rest from reference TRBV19 and TRBJ2-7, the complete variable domain is DGGITQSPKYLFRKEGQNVTLSCEQNLNHDAMYWYRQDPGQGLRLIYYSQIVNDFQKGDIAEGYSVSREKKESFPLTVTSAQKNPTAFYLCASSISQTSYEQYFGPGTRLTVT.

This clone was seen a few times. Other DNA sequences from this sample encode an identical CDR3 as well. The V call is TRBV27, the J call TRBJ2-7, with 11 bases that match TRBD2. Germline V gene data show CDR1 as MNHEY and CDR2 as SMNVEV (reference sequence). With 4 bases clipped from V and 7 bases from J, the junction kept 6 bases outside the gene matches. The CDR3 is 14 residues long. This CDR3 reads CASSSYGLAGEQYF. The CDR3 region has the DNA TGTGCCAGCAGTTCGTACGGACTAGCGGGTGAGCAGTACTTC.

V and J are TRBV2 and TRBJ1-2; D ambiguous. The ends were cut back, 5 bases at V and 7 bases at J, with 20 bases in the middle. The germline V gene has CDR1 SNHLY and CDR2 FYNNEI. The CDR3 extends over 15 amino acids. The CDR3 reads CASSKHEEDLTGYTF. CDR3 nucleotide sequence: TGTGCCAGCAGTAAACATGAGGAAGATTTGACTGGCTACACCTTC.

The rearrangement links TRBV18 to TRBJ2-7; D may match TRBD1 or TRBD2 (6 bases each). From germline, CDR1 is KGHSH and CDR2 LQKENI. Trimming pared 2 bases from V and 6 bases from J, leaving 14 bases between. The CDR3 is made up of 14 amino acids. In DNA form, the CDR3 reads TGTGCCAGCTCACCATATGCAGGGGAGGCCGAGCAGTACTTC. Translation gives CASSPYAGEAEQYF.